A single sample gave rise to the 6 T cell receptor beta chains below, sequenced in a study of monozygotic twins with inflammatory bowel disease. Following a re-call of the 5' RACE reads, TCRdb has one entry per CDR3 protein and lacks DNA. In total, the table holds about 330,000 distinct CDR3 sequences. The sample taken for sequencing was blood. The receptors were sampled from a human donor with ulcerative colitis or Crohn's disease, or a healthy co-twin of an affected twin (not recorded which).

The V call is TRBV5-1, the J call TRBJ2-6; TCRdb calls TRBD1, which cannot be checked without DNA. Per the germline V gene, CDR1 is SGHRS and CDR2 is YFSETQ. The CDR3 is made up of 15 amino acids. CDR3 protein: CASSLQGGGANVLTF.

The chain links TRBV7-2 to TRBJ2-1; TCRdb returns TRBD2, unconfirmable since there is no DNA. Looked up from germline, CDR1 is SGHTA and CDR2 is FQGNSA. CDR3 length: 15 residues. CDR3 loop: CASSVSGTSHNEQFF.

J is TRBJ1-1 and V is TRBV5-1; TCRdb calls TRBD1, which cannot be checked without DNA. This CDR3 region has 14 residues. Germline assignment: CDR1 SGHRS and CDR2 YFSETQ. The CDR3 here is CASSFVQGWTEAFF.

The CDR3: CASNRDGYTEAFF. The chain carries TRBV4-1 and TRBJ1-1. The CDR3 contains 13 residues. The germline CDR1 and CDR2 sequences are MGHRA and YSYEKL.

CDR3: CSASPGVAGGHRDTQYF. The V and J genes are TRBV20-1 and TRBJ2-3; TCRdb returns TRBD2, unconfirmable since there is no DNA. CDR1 is DFQATT, CDR2 SNEGSKA, per germline (reference sequence). The CDR3 runs 17 residues.

The CDR3 here is CASSQDRALTEAFF. The V gene is TRBV4-1, the J gene TRBJ1-1. Germline CDR1 reads MGHRA; CDR2 reads YSYEKL. CDR3 length: 14 amino acids.